This entry describes one T cell receptor beta chain. What antigen it recognizes has not been identified. No base-level quality is on record; no much larger clone is a single base apart. The data originate from a study of breast tumors, draining lymph nodes, adjacent tissues listed by TCRdb under 2016. A note on the overall study: Breast cancer patients provided tumor, adjacent nontumor tissue and axillary lymph nodes, and the study compared the TCR beta repertoires across these three sources. The study aimed to assess the relationships and possible T-cell exchange between tumor, surrounding tissue and draining lymph node repertoires in human breast cancer. Study-wide findings and limitations: The conclusion that tumor T cells originate in lymph nodes was framed as consistent with a hypothesis rather than directly demonstrated. A scenario in which most tumor T cells derive from the lymph node and then expand within tumor tissue was judged to be consistent with the data. Tumor T-cell repertoires showed less diversity than lymph node repertoires and more diversity than nontumor tissue repertoires, and tumor T-cell repertoires showed preferential V and J gene usage. In luminal-like breast cancer, tumor and nontumor tissue repertoires resembled each other significantly more than in basal-like breast cancer.

The data were produced on an Illumina HiSeq 2000. Multiplex PCR amplification was used to build the TCR beta chain libraries. High-throughput sequencing was used to analyze the amplified TCR beta chain products. TCRdb redid the processing of the public reads, applying fastp at Q25 and MiXCR, and retained in-frame beta chains. Rows are combined by CDR3 protein, so each entry shows the most common genes and DNA. The sample data list roughly 220,000 distinct CDR3 sequences, and 30% to 35% of these were observed just once. The ten largest clones add up to 3% to 4.5% of the sample. The lymph node samples were taken from the axillary draining lymph nodes of breast cancer patients. The junction carries 20 bases between V and J, which are trimmed by 5 bases and 12 bases respectively. The CDR3 goes from the cysteine to the phenylalanine over 13 residues. The DNA shown is the 39-base CDR3, in frame from base 1. From a lookup of the germline V gene, CDR1 and CDR2 are SGHDT and YYEEEE.

The chain employs TRBV5-6 and TRBJ1-2; TRBD1 is a possible D gene, resting on 5 matching bases. The sequence came from a female donor with breast cancer. Some clones in this sample may be carry-over from other donors' samples. The sequencing sample was made of axillary lymph node tissue. CDR3 protein: CASRGTGPSGNTF. The DNA sequence is as follows: TGTGCCAGCAGGGGCACAGGTCCCTCTGGAAACACCTTC.